A selection of T cell receptor beta chains follows, all from one sample in a study of T cell clonotyping in hematopoietic cell transplantation. Clones were read by immunoSEQ multiplex PCR, and TCRdb kept only the in-frame ones, dropping some. The sample gives 5,500 to 6,500 clones, 90% of which show up once; about 44% is in the top ten. The source material was peripheral blood mononuclear cells, sampled 100 days after allogeneic stem cell transplant. Every receptor here comes from a female patient aged 50-60 years who had an allogeneic stem cell transplant from an unrelated donor, so T cells may come from the graft donor. Some clones in this sample may be carry-over from other donors' samples. CDR3s include the opening cysteine and the closing phenylalanine or tryptophan. Each record gives: V gene, clone size, D gene, J gene, CDR3 DNA, CDR3 protein. The D gene is left open where the match is weak. Clone size is stated in some rows and not others, as once, few, many or a class when expanded.

v_call: TRBV6-1; clone_size: few; d_call: NA; j_call: TRBJ2-1; cdr3_nt: TGTGCCAGCAGTGAGAAAGGACTATCCGATGAGCAGTTCTTC; cdr3_aa: CASSEKGLSDEQFF
v_call: TRBV11-2; clone_size: NA; d_call: NA; j_call: TRBJ2-2; cdr3_nt: TGTGCCAGCAGCTTACTGGGGCCGATGAACACCGGGGAGCTGTTTTTT; cdr3_aa: CASSLLGPMNTGELFF
v_call: TRBV13; clone_size: NA; d_call: NA; j_call: TRBJ1-1; cdr3_nt: TGTGCCAGCAGCCTGCTCACTGAAGCTTTCTTT; cdr3_aa: CASSLLTEAFF
v_call: TRBV6-5; clone_size: NA; d_call: TRBD1; j_call: TRBJ2-7; cdr3_nt: TGTGCCAGCAGCAAGGGGGGGACAGGGACCTACGAGCAGTACTTC; cdr3_aa: CASSKGGTGTYEQYF
v_call: TRBV5-5; clone_size: NA; d_call: NA; j_call: TRBJ2-7; cdr3_nt: TGTGCCAGCAGCTTTGGGATGCGACCGAACTACGAGCAGTACTTC; cdr3_aa: CASSFGMRPNYEQYF
v_call: TRBV2; clone_size: NA; d_call: TRBD1; j_call: TRBJ1-1; cdr3_nt: TGTGCCAGCCCTCAAGGGGTGGACAGGGGAGCTTTCTTT; cdr3_aa: CASPQGVDRGAFF
v_call: TRBV30; clone_size: NA; d_call: NA; j_call: TRBJ2-2; cdr3_nt: TGTGCTGACAACACCGGGGAGCTGTTTTTT; cdr3_aa: CADNTGELFF
v_call: TRBV10-2; clone_size: NA; d_call: TRBD1; j_call: TRBJ1-3; cdr3_nt: TGCGCCAGCATGACAGGGGGCTATGGAAACACCATATATTTT; cdr3_aa: CASMTGGYGNTIYF
v_call: TRBV7-8; clone_size: NA; d_call: NA; j_call: TRBJ1-1; cdr3_nt: TGTGCCAGCAGCTTAGGGACGGCAAACACTGAAGCTTTCTTT; cdr3_aa: CASSLGTANTEAFF
v_call: TRBV5-8; clone_size: NA; d_call: NA; j_call: TRBJ1-1; cdr3_nt: TGTGCCAGCAGCCTTACCACACAGGTCCCTGGGAACACTGAAGCTTTCTTT; cdr3_aa: CASSLTTQVPGNTEAFF
v_call: TRBV19; clone_size: NA; d_call: NA; j_call: TRBJ2-6; cdr3_nt: TGTGCCAGTAGTATGAGGGCCCAACAGAGCTCTGGGGCCAACGTCCTGACTTTC; cdr3_aa: CASSMRAQQSSGANVLTF
v_call: TRBV7-8; clone_size: NA; d_call: NA; j_call: TRBJ2-1; cdr3_nt: TGTGCCAGCAGCTTAGAACCACTTACGGCGGATTTTTACAATGAGCAGTTCTTC; cdr3_aa: CASSLEPLTADFYNEQFF
v_call: TRBV5-6; clone_size: once; d_call: NA; j_call: TRBJ2-7; cdr3_nt: TGTGCCAGCAGCTTGGACAGAACAAAGAAGCAGTACTTC; cdr3_aa: CASSLDRTKKQYF
v_call: TRBV5-4; clone_size: NA; d_call: NA; j_call: TRBJ2-3; cdr3_nt: TGTGCCAGCAGCTTTCGTTTACTCACAGATACGCAGTATTTT; cdr3_aa: CASSFRLLTDTQYF
v_call: TRBV5-6; clone_size: NA; d_call: NA; j_call: TRBJ1-1; cdr3_nt: TGTGCCAGCAGCGAATGGGGGGCAACGACTGAAGCTTTCTTT; cdr3_aa: CASSEWGATTEAFF
v_call: TRBV2; clone_size: NA; d_call: NA; j_call: TRBJ2-3; cdr3_nt: TGTGCCAGCAGTGAAGCAAGGGCTACTAGCACAGATACGCAGTATTTT; cdr3_aa: CASSEARATSTDTQYF
v_call: TRBV19; clone_size: NA; d_call: TRBD1; j_call: TRBJ1-5; cdr3_nt: TGTGCCAGTAAAAGAACAGGGGAACCTAGCAATCAGCCCCAGCATTTT; cdr3_aa: CASKRTGEPSNQPQHF
v_call: TRBV30; clone_size: NA; d_call: TRBD2; j_call: TRBJ2-1; cdr3_nt: TGTGCCTGGAGCCCCAGAGGACTAGCTTACAATGAGCAGTTCTTC; cdr3_aa: CAWSPRGLAYNEQFF
v_call: TRBV6-5; clone_size: NA; d_call: NA; j_call: TRBJ1-6; cdr3_nt: TGTGCCAGCAGGTACAAAGAGGGGGTTTCTCCCCTCCACTTT; cdr3_aa: CASRYKEGVSPLHF
v_call: TRBV29-1; clone_size: NA; d_call: NA; j_call: TRBJ2-3; cdr3_nt: TGCAGCGGGAGTCTAGGAGGGGGGCAATCAGATACGCAGTATTTT; cdr3_aa: CSGSLGGGQSDTQYF
v_call: TRBV30; clone_size: NA; d_call: NA; j_call: TRBJ2-7; cdr3_nt: TGTGCCTGGAGTGCCTCCGGGACCGAGCAGTACTTC; cdr3_aa: CAWSASGTEQYF
v_call: TRBV27; clone_size: once; d_call: NA; j_call: TRBJ2-7; cdr3_nt: TGTGCCAGCAGTTTATCGGAACAGGGTGCCTACGAGCAGTACTTC; cdr3_aa: CASSLSEQGAYEQYF
v_call: TRBV29-1; clone_size: NA; d_call: NA; j_call: TRBJ1-1; cdr3_nt: TGCAGCGCCATGCCGGTGAACACTGAAGCTTTCTTT; cdr3_aa: CSAMPVNTEAFF
v_call: TRBV18; clone_size: NA; d_call: NA; j_call: TRBJ2-7; cdr3_nt: TGTGCCAGCTCAGACCGGATCTCCTACGAGCAGTACTTC; cdr3_aa: CASSDRISYEQYF
v_call: TRBV30; clone_size: NA; d_call: TRBD1; j_call: TRBJ2-5; cdr3_nt: TGTGCCTGGAGTGAGCGGACAGGGTGGGAGACCCAGTACTTC; cdr3_aa: CAWSERTGWETQYF
v_call: TRBV7-9; clone_size: once; d_call: NA; j_call: TRBJ2-3; cdr3_nt: TGTGCCAGCAGCTCTTCAGGGACAGATACGCAGTATTTT; cdr3_aa: CASSSSGTDTQYF
v_call: TRBV6-4; clone_size: NA; d_call: TRBD1; j_call: TRBJ2-3; cdr3_nt: TGTGCCAGCAGCCGGACAGGAGAGCACACAGATACGCAGTATTTT; cdr3_aa: CASSRTGEHTDTQYF
v_call: TRBV19; clone_size: NA; d_call: NA; j_call: TRBJ2-3; cdr3_nt: TGTGCCAGTAGTCCCCAGCACAGCCGGGGCCAAGATACGCAGTATTTT; cdr3_aa: CASSPQHSRGQDTQYF
v_call: TRBV5-6; clone_size: NA; d_call: TRBD1; j_call: TRBJ2-5; cdr3_nt: TGTGCCAGCAGCCCGGGACAGGCCGTCCAAGAGACCCAGTACTTC; cdr3_aa: CASSPGQAVQETQYF
v_call: TRBV7-9; clone_size: NA; d_call: NA; j_call: TRBJ1-4; cdr3_nt: TGTGCCAGCAGCTCACCCCGGGTTAATGAAAAACTGTTTTTT; cdr3_aa: CASSSPRVNEKLFF
v_call: TRBV5-1; clone_size: NA; d_call: TRBD1; j_call: TRBJ2-7; cdr3_nt: TGCGCCAGCAGCTTGGGGGCTACGGGACAGGGATACGAGCAGTACTTC; cdr3_aa: CASSLGATGQGYEQYF
v_call: TRBV7-7; clone_size: NA; d_call: NA; j_call: TRBJ2-5; cdr3_nt: TGTGCTAGCAGCGACCAGGGGGAGACCCAGTACTTC; cdr3_aa: CASSDQGETQYF
v_call: TRBV2; clone_size: NA; d_call: TRBD1; j_call: TRBJ1-5; cdr3_nt: TGTGCCAGCTTAGACAGGGACAATCAGCCCCAGCATTTT; cdr3_aa: CASLDRDNQPQHF
v_call: TRBV6-6; clone_size: large; d_call: NA; j_call: TRBJ1-1; cdr3_nt: TGTGCCAGCGGTTGGGGCACTGAAGCTTTCTTT; cdr3_aa: CASGWGTEAFF
v_call: TRBV7-6; clone_size: NA; d_call: NA; j_call: TRBJ1-5; cdr3_nt: TGTGCCAGCAGCCGAGGCCTGCCCGACAGTAATCAGCCCCAGCATTTT; cdr3_aa: CASSRGLPDSNQPQHF
v_call: TRBV6-5; clone_size: few; d_call: TRBD1; j_call: TRBJ1-1; cdr3_nt: TGTGCCAGCAATTTACAGGGGAGCACTGAAGCTTTCTTT; cdr3_aa: CASNLQGSTEAFF
v_call: TRBV29-1; clone_size: NA; d_call: NA; j_call: TRBJ2-7; cdr3_nt: TGCAGCGTTGGCGAGGGGGAATACGAGCAGTACTTC; cdr3_aa: CSVGEGEYEQYF
v_call: TRBV10-1; clone_size: NA; d_call: NA; j_call: TRBJ2-2; cdr3_nt: TGCGCCAGCAGTGGCGGGGACACCGGGGAGCTGTTTTTT; cdr3_aa: CASSGGDTGELFF
v_call: TRBV30; clone_size: NA; d_call: TRBD1; j_call: TRBJ1-2; cdr3_nt: TGTGCCTGGAGGACCCTGCCGGGACAGGTACGGGGTGACTATGGCTACACCTTC; cdr3_aa: CAWRTLPGQVRGDYGYTF
v_call: TRBV13; clone_size: NA; d_call: NA; j_call: TRBJ2-5; cdr3_nt: TGTGCCAGCAGCCTGGGACGGAATGGGGAGACCCAGTACTTC; cdr3_aa: CASSLGRNGETQYF
v_call: TRBV2; clone_size: NA; d_call: TRBD1; j_call: TRBJ2-1; cdr3_nt: TGTGCCAGCAGCGACGGACAGGGTTTGGAGAATGAGCAGTTCTTC; cdr3_aa: CASSDGQGLENEQFF
v_call: TRBV27; clone_size: NA; d_call: NA; j_call: TRBJ1-2; cdr3_nt: TGTGCCAGCAGATCACAGGGTTACTATGGCTACACCTTC; cdr3_aa: CASRSQGYYGYTF